Presented here are 19 T cell receptor beta chains from one specimen sequenced in a study of T cells in Graves' hyperthyroidism and ophthalmopathy. What was amplified from RNA transcripts were TCR beta CDR3 regions. The study used the HTBI primer set for a first-round RT-PCR of the TCR CDR3. From the multiplex PCR reads, TCRdb called clonotypes with MiXCR, one entry per CDR3 protein. The sample shows over 500,000 distinct CDR3 sequences, 11% to 15% of them seen only once. Sequenced: blood. The origin of the receptors is a woman aged 40 to 55 with Graves' hyperthyroidism.

This clonotype was seen at least ten times. The chain employs TRBV28 and TRBJ2-3, with D perhaps matching TRBD2 (6 bases). Trimming pared 4 bases from V and 0 bases from J, leaving 14 bases between. This CDR3 has 16 residues. Looked up from germline, CDR1 is MDHEN and CDR2 is SYDVKM. For the CDR3, the DNA is TGTGCCAGCAGTTGGGACTCACTCACTAGCACAGATACGCAGTATTTT. Translation: CASSWDSLTSTDTQYF.

This clonotype was counted at least ten times. This chain connects TRBV29-1 to TRBJ1-2; tentative D call: TRBD1 (6 bases). Looked up from germline, CDR1 is SQVTM and CDR2 is ANQGSEA. The CDR3 totals 13 residues. V lost 4 bases and J 8 bases, leaving 17 bases between the germline ends. The DNA for the CDR3 is TGCAGCGTTGTCGAGGTCAGGGGTAAGGGCTACACCTTC. It yields the protein CSVVEVRGKGYTF.

At least ten counts were recorded for this clonotype. The V and J genes are TRBV28 and TRBJ1-6; the D is unclear. The V end was cut by 3 bases, the J end by 8 bases, with 14 bases between. This CDR3 is 15 amino acids long. CDR1 MDHEN and CDR2 SYDVKM come from the germline V gene. The CDR3 sequence: CASSLVAVVDSPLHF. The CDR3 DNA reads as TGTGCCAGCAGTTTGGTGGCGGTGGTAGATTCACCCCTCCACTTT.

The table lists this clonotype with many counts. The J gene is TRBJ2-7, the V gene TRBV20-1; 13 bases map to TRBD2. V gave up 1 base and J gave up 3 bases; unmatched junction bases: 3. The CDR3 is 15 residues long. Germline assignment: CDR1 DFQATT and CDR2 SNEGSKA (reference sequence). The CDR3 DNA follows: TGCAGTGCTAGAGGACTAGCGGGAGGATTCTACGAGCAGTACTTC. Its translation: CSARGLAGGFYEQYF.

This clonotype turned up a few times. The genes are TRBV27 and TRBJ2-5; TRBD1 is a possible D gene (5 bases). V lost 2 bases and J 5 bases, leaving 12 bases between the germline ends. The CDR3 consists of 14 residues. The germline V gene encodes CDR1 MNHEY and CDR2 SMNVEV (reference sequence). CDR3: CASSLKEKGETQYF. The DNA of the CDR3 is TGTGCCAGCAGTTTAAAAGAAAAGGGGGAGACCCAGTACTTC.

Ten or more counts support this clonotype. The V call is TRBV5-1, the J call TRBJ1-5; D possibly corresponds to TRBD1 (5 bases). Germline V lookup: CDR1 SGHRS, CDR2 YFSETQ. Trimming removed 0 bases from V and 0 bases from J, with 10 bases in between. The CDR3 has 16 amino acids. CDR3 nucleotides: TGCGCCAGCAGCTTGGACGGGACGGATAGCAATCAGCCCCAGCATTTT. It codes for CASSLDGTDSNQPQHF.

The chain employs TRBV11-2 and TRBJ2-5, with 9 nucleotides matching TRBD1. V trimming: 5 bases; J trimming: 4 bases; junction bases outside the gene matches: 11. In germline, CDR1 is SGHAT, CDR2 FQNNGV. The CDR3 is 16 amino acids. The CDR3 reads CASSRARDRVGETQYF. In DNA form, the CDR3 reads TGTGCCAGCAGCCGGGCCCGGGACAGGGTAGGAGAGACCCAGTACTTC.

V and J are TRBV29-1 and TRBJ2-7; 14 nucleotides align to TRBD2. There are 15 residues in the CDR3. The germline V gene encodes CDR1 SQVTM and CDR2 ANQGSEA. Trimming removed 6 bases from V and 0 bases from J; junction bases left unmatched: 4. CDR3 in amino acids: CSVGTSGSISYEQYF. CDR3 coding DNA: TGCAGCGTGGGGACTAGCGGGAGTATCTCCTACGAGCAGTACTTC.

The table lists this clonotype with many counts. The chain couples TRBV11-2 to TRBJ2-2, with 8 bases identical to TRBD1. This CDR3 is built from 15 residues. V trimming: 1 base; J trimming: 5 bases; junction bases outside the gene matches: 3. Per the germline V gene, CDR1 is SGHAT and CDR2 is FQNNGV. CDR3 residues: CASSLGTGQTGELFF. CDR3 in DNA: TGTGCCAGCAGCTTAGGGACAGGGCAAACCGGGGAGCTGTTTTTT. Based on the CDR3 plus reference TRBV11-2 and TRBJ2-2, the full variable domain is EAGVAQSPRYKIIEKRQSVAFWCNPISGHATLYWYQQILGQGPKLLIQFQNNGVVDDSQLPKDRFSAERLKGVDSTLKIQPAKLEDSAVYLCASSLGTGQTGELFFGEGSRLTVL.

This clonotype was seen many times. V usage is TRBV30 and J usage is TRBJ1-5; D uncertain. This CDR3 has 14 amino acids. Germline CDR1 and CDR2: GTSNPN and SVGIG (reference sequence). V lost 3 bases and J 1 base, leaving 10 bases between the germline ends. The CDR3 reads CAWSRGVSNQPQHF. The CDR3 nucleotides are TGTGCCTGGAGCCGGGGAGTCAGCAATCAGCCCCAGCATTTT. Complete variable domain (other parts from reference TRBV30 and TRBJ1-5): SQTIHQWPATLVQPVGSPLSLECTVEGTSNPNLYWYRQAAGRGLQLLFYSVGIGQISSEVPQNLSASRPQDRQFILSSKKLLLSDSGFYLCAWSRGVSNQPQHFGDGTRLSIL.

This clonotype has a count of ten or more. This chain uses TRBV28 with TRBJ1-2; TRBD1 agrees at 12 bases. The CDR3 is 14 amino acids. J lost 7 bases, V lost 8 bases, and 8 bases had no gene match. CDR1 and CDR2 (germline): MDHEN, SYDVKM. In DNA, the CDR3 is TGTGCCAGCGGCTCGGGACAGGGGGCTGGTGGCTACACCTTC. This translates into CASGSGQGAGGYTF.

In its sample, this clonotype was seen many times. The chain carries TRBV7-2 and TRBJ1-4; no clear D gene. The CDR3 runs to 15 residues. The V end was cut by 3 bases, the J end by 4 bases, with 12 bases between. Germline CDR1 SGHTA, CDR2 FQGNSA. This CDR3 is CASSLSGRSNEKLFF. The DNA of the CDR3 is TGTGCCAGCAGCTTGAGTGGACGGAGTAATGAAAAACTGTTTTTT.

This clonotype was seen a few times. A much larger clone differs by one base, so this may be a read error. J is TRBJ2-4 and V is TRBV27, with 9 bases lining up with TRBD1. The CDR3 runs 14 residues. CDR1 is MNHEY and CDR2 is SMNVEV in the germline V gene (reference sequence). CDR3 DNA sequence: TGTGCCAGCAGTCCGCTGGACAGGGGAGACATTCAGCACTTC. It is translated as CASSPLDRGDIQHF.

The J gene is TRBJ1-5, the V gene TRBV28; maybe TRBD1 (6 bases). The CDR3 length is 15 residues. Germline V gene sequence: CDR1 MDHEN, CDR2 SYDVKM. V dropped 3 bases and J dropped 5 bases, with 14 bases sitting between them. The CDR3 DNA sequence: TGTGCCAGCAGTTTTGCCAGGGGCGGGTATCAGCCCCAGCATTTT. This translates into CASSFARGGYQPQHF.

At least ten counts were recorded for this clonotype. This chain uses TRBV6-1 with TRBJ1-1; D gene ambiguous. There are 14 residues in the CDR3. Germline CDR1 MNHNS, CDR2 SASEGT. The germline V and J ends were trimmed by 4 bases and 0 bases, with 9 bases remaining between them. The CDR3 sequence: CASSGWEVNTEAFF. The CDR3 nucleotides read TGTGCCAGCAGTGGATGGGAAGTGAACACTGAAGCTTTCTTT.

This clonotype was seen ten or more times. The V gene is TRBV16, the J gene TRBJ1-2, with 8 bases matching TRBD1. V lost 3 bases and J lost 5; bases outside the gene matches: 5. This CDR3 is built from 14 residues. The germline CDR1 and CDR2 sequences are KGHSY and FQNENV. The CDR3 loop is CASSHSGTGYGYTF. The CDR3 bases are TGTGCCAGCAGCCATTCCGGGACAGGTTATGGCTACACCTTC.

Only a few counts were recorded for this clonotype. Possible read error: a much larger clone is one base away. The chain carries TRBV20-1 and TRBJ1-6, with D unclear. The CDR3 runs 14 residues. CDR1 and CDR2 (germline): DFQATT, SNEGSKA (reference sequence). V was pared by 5 bases and J by 10 bases, with 18 bases between. CDR3 bases: TGCAGTGCTCGTAAGGCGGAGTTGGGGTCACCCCTCCACTTT. Its translation is CSARKAELGSPLHF.

This clonotype occurred a few times. The genes are TRBV7-9 and TRBJ1-6; the match to TRBD1 covers 9 bases. The germline CDR1 and CDR2 sequences are SEHNR and FQNEAQ (reference sequence). This CDR3 has 18 residues. Losses at the gene ends were 3 bases for V and 2 bases for J; bases not matched to a gene: 8. As DNA, the CDR3 is TGTGCCAGCAGCTTCTATGGGACAGGGCGAACCTATAATTCACCCCTCCACTTT. It encodes CASSFYGTGRTYNSPLHF.

This clonotype came up a few times. The chain carries TRBV5-1 and TRBJ2-5; D is possibly TRBD1 (5 bases). CDR1 is SGHRS and CDR2 is YFSETQ in the germline V gene. The CDR3 sequence is 15 residues long. Between the trimmed V and J ends, which lost 9 bases and 5 bases, there was a span of 23 bases. CDR3 region: CANTFDSGWQETQYF. As DNA, the CDR3 is TGCGCCAACACCTTCGATTCAGGGTGGCAGGAGACCCAGTACTTC.